This note documents a single T cell receptor beta chain sequence. The data stem from a study of blood T cell repertoires in COVID-19. Background on the study: Researchers got acute and convalescent COVID-19 samples from the United States, Italy and Spain. T cells, B-cell-depleted T cells, or PBMCs provided the cDNA or gDNA that served as material.

Authors' analysis steps: The assay estimated nucleated cells by amplifying reference gene primers. Produced via immunoSEQ multiplex PCR; TCRdb's table is partial and in-frame only. D and trimming come from the DNA, and the V and J calls and clone size come from that table. Here the sample spans about 140,000 clones, 70% to 90% being singletons. The CDR3 runs to 17 residues. Germline CDR1 and CDR2: SNHLY and FYNNEI. V shed 1 base and J shed 1 base, with 14 bases lying between them. The sample was peripheral blood. The receptor comes from a human donor in a cohort sampled during active COVID-19. This sequence joins TRBV2 and TRBJ1-3, with D possibly being TRBD1 (5 bases). CDR3 amino acids: CASSEGGHRFSGNTIYF. The CDR3 DNA is TGTGCCAGCAGTGAAGGAGGACATAGGTTTTCTGGAAACACCATATATTTT.